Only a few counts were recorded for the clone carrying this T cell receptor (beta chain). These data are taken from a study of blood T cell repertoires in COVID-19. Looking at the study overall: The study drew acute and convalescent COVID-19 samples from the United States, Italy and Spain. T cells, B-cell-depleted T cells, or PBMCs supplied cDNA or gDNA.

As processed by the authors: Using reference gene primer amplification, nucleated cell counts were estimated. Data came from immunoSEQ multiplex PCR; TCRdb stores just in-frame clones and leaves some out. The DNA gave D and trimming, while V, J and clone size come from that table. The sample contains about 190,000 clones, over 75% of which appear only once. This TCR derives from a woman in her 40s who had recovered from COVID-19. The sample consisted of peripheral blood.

Written as DNA, the CDR3 is TGTGCCAGCAGCACAGGGACACGCGATGGCTACACCTTC. It specifies CASSTGTRDGYTF. This chain links TRBV7-9 with TRBJ1-2, with D tentatively TRBD1 (6 bases). The CDR3 runs to 13 residues. V shed 5 bases and J shed 6 bases, with 13 bases lying between them. The germline CDR1 and CDR2 sequences are SEHNR and FQNEAQ (reference sequence).